The clone carrying this T cell receptor (beta chain) appeared once. As processed by the authors: Amplification of reference gene primers was used by the study to estimate nucleated cell counts. The data were produced by immunoSEQ multiplex PCR, yet TCRdb's version contains in-frame clones alone and is incomplete. The V and J calls and clone size are taken from that table; D and trimming were inferred from the DNA. The sample shows 45,000 or so clones, roughly 90% of them seen only once. The data stem from a study of blood T cell repertoires in COVID-19. The overall study: Samples of COVID-19 (acute and convalescent) were obtained from the United States, Italy and Spain.

The germline CDR1 and CDR2 sequences are SEHNR and FQNEAQ (reference sequence). The CDR3 is 14 amino acids. Trimming pared 2 bases from V and 0 bases from J, leaving 4 bases between. V usage is TRBV7-9 and J usage is TRBJ2-2; no clear D. The sequence was obtained from a man of 80 years or more with acute or convalescent COVID-19. The source material was peripheral blood. The CDR3 region has the DNA TGTGCCAGCAGCTTAACTCCGAACACCGGGGAGCTGTTTTTT. Its protein product is CASSLTPNTGELFF.